The count of the clone carrying this T cell receptor (beta chain) is one. What it binds is not known. This sample stems from a study of T cell responses to AZD1222 COVID-19 vaccine. General observations from the study: At 160-218 and 743-854, vaccine-associated CD4 TCRs were dominant, and they spanned spike.

The trim removed 3 bases at V and 7 bases at J, leaving 6 bases unmatched. Per germline, CDR1 MNHEY and CDR2 SMNVEV (reference sequence). The CDR3 is 14 residues long. Profiled with immunoSEQ multiplex PCR; TCRdb holds only in-frame clones, not every one. Here the sample spans roughly 100,000 clones, about 90% being singletons. The specimen comprised peripheral blood, sampled on day 0 of AZD1222 vaccination. V is TRBV27 and J is TRBJ2-1, with 7 bases that match TRBD1. The sequence was collected from an adult in good health. CDR3 loop: CASSLPGQTNEQFF. Here the CDR3 DNA reads TGTGCCAGCAGTTTGCCGGGACAGACAAATGAGCAGTTCTTC.